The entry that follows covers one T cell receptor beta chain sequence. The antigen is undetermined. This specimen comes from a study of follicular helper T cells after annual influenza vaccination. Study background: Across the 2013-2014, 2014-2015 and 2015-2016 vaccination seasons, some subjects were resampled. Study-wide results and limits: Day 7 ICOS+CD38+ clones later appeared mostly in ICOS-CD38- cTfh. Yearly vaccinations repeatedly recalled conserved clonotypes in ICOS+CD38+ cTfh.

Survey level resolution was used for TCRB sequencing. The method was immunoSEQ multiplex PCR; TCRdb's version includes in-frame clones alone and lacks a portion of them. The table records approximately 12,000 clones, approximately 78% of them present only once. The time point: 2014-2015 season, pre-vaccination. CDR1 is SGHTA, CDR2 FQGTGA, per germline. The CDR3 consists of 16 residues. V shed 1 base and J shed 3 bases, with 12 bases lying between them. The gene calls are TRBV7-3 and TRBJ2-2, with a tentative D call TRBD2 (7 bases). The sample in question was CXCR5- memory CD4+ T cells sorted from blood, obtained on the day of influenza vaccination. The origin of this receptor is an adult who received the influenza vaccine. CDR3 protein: CASSLMAGADTGELFF. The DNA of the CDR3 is TGTGCCAGCAGCTTAATGGCGGGGGCCGACACCGGGGAGCTGTTTTTT.